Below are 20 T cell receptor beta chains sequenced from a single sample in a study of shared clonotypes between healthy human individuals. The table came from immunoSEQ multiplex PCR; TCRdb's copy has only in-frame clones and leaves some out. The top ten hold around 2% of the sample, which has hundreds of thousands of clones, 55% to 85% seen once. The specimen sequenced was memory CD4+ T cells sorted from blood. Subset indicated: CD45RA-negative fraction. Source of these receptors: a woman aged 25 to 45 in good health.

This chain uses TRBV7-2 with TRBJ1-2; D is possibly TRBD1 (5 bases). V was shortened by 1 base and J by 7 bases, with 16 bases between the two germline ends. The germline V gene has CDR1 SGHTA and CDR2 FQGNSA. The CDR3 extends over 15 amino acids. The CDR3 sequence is CASSLVRGGGSGYTF. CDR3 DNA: TGTGCCAGCAGCTTAGTCCGTGGGGGTGGCAGTGGCTACACCTTC.

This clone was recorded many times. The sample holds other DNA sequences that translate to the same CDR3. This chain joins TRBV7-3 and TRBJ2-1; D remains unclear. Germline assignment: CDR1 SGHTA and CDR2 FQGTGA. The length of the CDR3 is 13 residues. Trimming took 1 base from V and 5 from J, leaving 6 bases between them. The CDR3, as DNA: TGTGCCAGCAGCTTAAGGACCGACAATGAGCAGTTCTTC. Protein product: CASSLRTDNEQFF.

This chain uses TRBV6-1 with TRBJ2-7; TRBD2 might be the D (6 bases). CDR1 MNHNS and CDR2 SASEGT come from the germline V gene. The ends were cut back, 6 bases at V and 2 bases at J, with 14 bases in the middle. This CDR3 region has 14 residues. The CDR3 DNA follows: TGTGCCAGCAGGGCTTCGGCGGGAACCTACGAGCAGTACTTC. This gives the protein CASRASAGTYEQYF.

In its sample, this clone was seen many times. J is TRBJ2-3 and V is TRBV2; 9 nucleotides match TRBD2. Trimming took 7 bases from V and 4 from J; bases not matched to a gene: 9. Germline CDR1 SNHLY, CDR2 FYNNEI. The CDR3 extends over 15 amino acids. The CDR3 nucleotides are TGTGCCAGCAATCCCCTAGCGGGAAGAGCAGATACGCAGTATTTT. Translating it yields CASNPLAGRADTQYF.

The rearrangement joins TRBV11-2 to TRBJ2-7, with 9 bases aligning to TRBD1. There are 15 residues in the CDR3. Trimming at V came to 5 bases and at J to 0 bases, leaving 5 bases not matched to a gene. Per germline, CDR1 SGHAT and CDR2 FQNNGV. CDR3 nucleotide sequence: TGTGCCAGCAGCCGGGACAGGGTTAGCTCCTACGAGCAGTACTTC. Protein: CASSRDRVSSYEQYF.

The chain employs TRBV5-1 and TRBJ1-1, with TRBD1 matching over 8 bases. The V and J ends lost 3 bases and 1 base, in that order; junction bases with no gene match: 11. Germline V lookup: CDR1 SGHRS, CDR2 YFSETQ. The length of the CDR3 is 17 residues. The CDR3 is CASSWGGRTGWNTEAFF. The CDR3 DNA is TGCGCCAGCAGCTGGGGGGGCCGGACAGGGTGGAACACTGAAGCTTTCTTT.

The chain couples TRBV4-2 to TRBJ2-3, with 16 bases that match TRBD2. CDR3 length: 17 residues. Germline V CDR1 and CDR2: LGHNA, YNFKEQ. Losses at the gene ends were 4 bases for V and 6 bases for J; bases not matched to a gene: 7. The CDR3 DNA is TGTGCCAGCAGCCCGGGACTAGCGGGAGGGGGGGCGGATACGCAGTATTTT. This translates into CASSPGLAGGGADTQYF.

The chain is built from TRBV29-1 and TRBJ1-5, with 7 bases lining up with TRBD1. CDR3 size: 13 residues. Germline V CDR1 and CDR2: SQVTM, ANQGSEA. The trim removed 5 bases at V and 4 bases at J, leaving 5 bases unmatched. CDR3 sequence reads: CSVSDRTNQPQHF. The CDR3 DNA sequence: TGCAGCGTTTCGGACAGGACTAATCAGCCCCAGCATTTT. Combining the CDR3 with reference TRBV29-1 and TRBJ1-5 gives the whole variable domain SAVISQKPSRDICQRGTSLTIQCQVDSQVTMMFWYRQQPGQSLTLIATANQGSEATYESGFVIDKFPISRPNLTFSTLTVSNMSPEDSSIYLCSVSDRTNQPQHFGDGTRLSIL.

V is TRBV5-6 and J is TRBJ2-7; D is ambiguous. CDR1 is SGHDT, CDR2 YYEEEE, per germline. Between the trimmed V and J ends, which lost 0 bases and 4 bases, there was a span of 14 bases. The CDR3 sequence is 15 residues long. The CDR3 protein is CASSLDRRLGYEQYF. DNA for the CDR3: TGTGCCAGCAGCTTGGACCGACGTCTGGGATACGAGCAGTACTTC.

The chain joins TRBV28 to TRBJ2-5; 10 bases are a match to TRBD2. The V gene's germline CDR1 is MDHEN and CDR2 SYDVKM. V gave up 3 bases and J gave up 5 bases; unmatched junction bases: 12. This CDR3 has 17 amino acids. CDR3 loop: CASSLRGGLARSETQYF. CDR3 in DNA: TGTGCCAGCAGTTTGAGAGGGGGACTAGCGCGGAGCGAGACCCAGTACTTC.

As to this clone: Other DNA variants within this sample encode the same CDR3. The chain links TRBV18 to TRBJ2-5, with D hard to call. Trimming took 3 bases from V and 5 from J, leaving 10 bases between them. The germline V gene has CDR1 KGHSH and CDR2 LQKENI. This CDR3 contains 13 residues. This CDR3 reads CASSPPSRETQYF. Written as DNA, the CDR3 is TGTGCCAGCTCACCTCCATCCCGGGAGACCCAGTACTTC.

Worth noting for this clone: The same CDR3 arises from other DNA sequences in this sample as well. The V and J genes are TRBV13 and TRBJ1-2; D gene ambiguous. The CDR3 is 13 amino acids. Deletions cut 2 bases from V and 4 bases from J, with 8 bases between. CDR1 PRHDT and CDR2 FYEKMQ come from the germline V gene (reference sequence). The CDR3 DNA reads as TGTGCCAGCAGCTTACGTGGCAGCTATGGCTACACCTTC. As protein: CASSLRGSYGYTF.

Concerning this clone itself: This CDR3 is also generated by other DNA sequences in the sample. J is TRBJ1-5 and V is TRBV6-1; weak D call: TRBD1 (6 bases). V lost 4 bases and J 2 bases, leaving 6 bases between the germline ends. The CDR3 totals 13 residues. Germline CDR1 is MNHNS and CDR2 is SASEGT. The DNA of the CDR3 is TGTGCCAGCAGTGGGGGGCGCAATCAGCCCCAGCATTTT. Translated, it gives CASSGGRNQPQHF.

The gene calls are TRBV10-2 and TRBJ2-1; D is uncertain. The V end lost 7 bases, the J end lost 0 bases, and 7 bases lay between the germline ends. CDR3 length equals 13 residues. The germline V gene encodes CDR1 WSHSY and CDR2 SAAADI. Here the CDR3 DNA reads TGCGCCAGCACTAGTAGCTCCTACAATGAGCAGTTCTTC. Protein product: CASTSSSYNEQFF.

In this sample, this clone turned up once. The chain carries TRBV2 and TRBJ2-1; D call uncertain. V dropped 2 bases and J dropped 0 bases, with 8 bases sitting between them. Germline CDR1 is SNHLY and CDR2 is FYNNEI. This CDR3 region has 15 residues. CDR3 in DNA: TGTGCCAGCAGTGAACTCACCGCCTCCTACAATGAGCAGTTCTTC. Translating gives CASSELTASYNEQFF.

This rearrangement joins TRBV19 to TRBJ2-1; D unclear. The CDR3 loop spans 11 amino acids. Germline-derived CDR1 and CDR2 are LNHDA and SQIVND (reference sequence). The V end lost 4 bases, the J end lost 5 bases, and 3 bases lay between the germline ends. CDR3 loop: CASSRNNEQFF. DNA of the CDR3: TGTGCCAGTAGTAGAAACAATGAGCAGTTCTTC.

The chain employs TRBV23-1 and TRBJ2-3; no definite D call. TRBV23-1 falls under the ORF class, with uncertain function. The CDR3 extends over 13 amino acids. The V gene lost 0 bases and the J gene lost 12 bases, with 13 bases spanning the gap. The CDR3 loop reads CASSQSGIWRQYF. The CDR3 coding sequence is TGCGCCAGCAGTCAATCGGGGATTTGGCGACAGTATTTT.

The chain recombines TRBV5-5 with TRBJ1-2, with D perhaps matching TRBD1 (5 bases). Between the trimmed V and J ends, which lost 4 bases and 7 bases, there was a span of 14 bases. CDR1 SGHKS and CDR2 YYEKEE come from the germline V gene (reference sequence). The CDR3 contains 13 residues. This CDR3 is CASSRGSRRGYTF. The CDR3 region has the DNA TGTGCCAGCAGCAGGGGCTCGCGGCGTGGCTACACCTTC.

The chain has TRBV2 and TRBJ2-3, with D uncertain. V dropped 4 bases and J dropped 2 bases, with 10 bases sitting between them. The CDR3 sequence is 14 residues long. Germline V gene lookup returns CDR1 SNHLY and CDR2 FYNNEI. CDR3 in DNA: TGTGCCAGCAGTGTATCTCGAGTCACAGATACGCAGTATTTT. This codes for CASSVSRVTDTQYF.

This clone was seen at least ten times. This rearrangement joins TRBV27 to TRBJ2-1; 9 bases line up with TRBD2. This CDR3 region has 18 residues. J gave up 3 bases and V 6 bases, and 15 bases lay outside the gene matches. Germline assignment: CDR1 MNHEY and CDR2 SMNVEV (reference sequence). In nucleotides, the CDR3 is TGTGCCAGCAGCCACCGACTAGAAAGCGGGAGGAACTACAATGAGCAGTTCTTC. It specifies CASSHRLESGRNYNEQFF.